This TCR beta chain was found in a study of cytomegalovirus exposure and HLA in healthy donors. Whole-study context: Previous work identified 90 million to 130 million unique TCR beta sequences from roughly 170 million T cells.

The PCR ran on 60 Vbeta and 13 Jbeta primers. Assay used: immunoSEQ multiplex PCR; TCRdb lists only in-frame clones, some missing. The sample records 150,000 to 200,000 clones, about 63% being singletons. This CDR3 region has 12 residues. The germline gives CDR1 SGHAT, CDR2 FQDESV (reference sequence). Points from the study as a whole: Across all donors, roughly uniform sequencing depth was an assumption of the presence/absence analyses. Overall, around 150 TCR beta chains were annotated as cytomegalovirus-associated. Most observed TCR sequences were rare, whereas some public TCRs were detected in many donors.

There are a few counts of this clone. Its specificity is not known. One end of the junction varies from germline; a read error may be responsible. The source of this sequence is a woman aged 40-49 years in good health and CMV-seropositive. This chain joins TRBV11-1 and TRBJ2-5, with a weak D call TRBD2 (5 bases). Sequencing input: PBMCs. The CDR3 sequence is CASSLAGEAQYF. The CDR3 DNA reads as TGTGCCAGCAGCTTAGCGGGAGAGGCCCAGTACTTC.